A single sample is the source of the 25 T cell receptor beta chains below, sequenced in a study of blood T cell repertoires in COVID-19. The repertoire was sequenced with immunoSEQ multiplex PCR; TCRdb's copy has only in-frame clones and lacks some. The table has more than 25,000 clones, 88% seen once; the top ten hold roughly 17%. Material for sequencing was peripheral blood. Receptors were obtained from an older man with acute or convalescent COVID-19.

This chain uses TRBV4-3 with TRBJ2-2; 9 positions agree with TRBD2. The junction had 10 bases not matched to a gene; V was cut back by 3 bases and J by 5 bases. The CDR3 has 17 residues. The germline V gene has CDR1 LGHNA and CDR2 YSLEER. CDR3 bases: TGCGCCAGCAGCCAGAGTCCCGCGGGAGGGAGAACCGGGGAGCTGTTTTTT. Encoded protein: CASSQSPAGGRTGELFF.

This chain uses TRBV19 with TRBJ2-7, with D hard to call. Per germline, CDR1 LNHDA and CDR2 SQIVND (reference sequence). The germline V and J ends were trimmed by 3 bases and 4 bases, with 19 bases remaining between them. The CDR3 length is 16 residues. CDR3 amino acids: CASSIRASWARYEQYF. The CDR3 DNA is TGTGCCAGTAGTATTCGCGCATCTTGGGCACGATACGAGCAGTACTTC.

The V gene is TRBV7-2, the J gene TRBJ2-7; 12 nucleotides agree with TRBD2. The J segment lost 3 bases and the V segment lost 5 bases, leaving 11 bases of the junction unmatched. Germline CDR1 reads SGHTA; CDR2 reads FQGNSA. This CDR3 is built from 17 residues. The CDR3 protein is CASSRRTSGKGFYEQYF. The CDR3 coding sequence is TGTGCCAGCAGCCGGCGGACTAGCGGGAAGGGCTTCTACGAGCAGTACTTC.

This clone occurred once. CDR3 sequence: CASSSLVPGTDTQYF. The CDR3 DNA reads as TGTGCCAGCAGCTCTTTAGTTCCGGGGACAGATACGCAGTATTTT. The chain has TRBV11-2 and TRBJ2-3, with D maybe TRBD2 (5 bases). Per germline, CDR1 SGHAT and CDR2 FQNNGV. The CDR3 has 15 amino acids. The V end was cut by 4 bases, the J end by 3 bases, with 14 bases between.

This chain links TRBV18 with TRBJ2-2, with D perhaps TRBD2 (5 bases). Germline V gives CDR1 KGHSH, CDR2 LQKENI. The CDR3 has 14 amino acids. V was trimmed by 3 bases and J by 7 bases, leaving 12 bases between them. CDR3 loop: CASSPTGSNGELFF. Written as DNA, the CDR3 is TGTGCCAGCTCACCCACGGGGTCGAACGGGGAGCTGTTTTTT.

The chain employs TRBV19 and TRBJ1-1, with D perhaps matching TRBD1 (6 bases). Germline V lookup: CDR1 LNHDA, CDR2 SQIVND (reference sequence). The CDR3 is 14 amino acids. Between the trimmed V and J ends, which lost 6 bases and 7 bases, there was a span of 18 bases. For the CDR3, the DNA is TGTGCCAGTAGCAATACAGGGAGCTACGGTGAAGCTTTCTTT. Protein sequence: CASSNTGSYGEAFF.

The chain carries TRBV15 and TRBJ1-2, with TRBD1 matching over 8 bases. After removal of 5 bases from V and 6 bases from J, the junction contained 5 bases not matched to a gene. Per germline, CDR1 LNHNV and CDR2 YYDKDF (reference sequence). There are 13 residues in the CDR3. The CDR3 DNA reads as TGTGCCACCAGCGTCAGGGGGCTGAATGGCTACACCTTC. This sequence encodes CATSVRGLNGYTF.

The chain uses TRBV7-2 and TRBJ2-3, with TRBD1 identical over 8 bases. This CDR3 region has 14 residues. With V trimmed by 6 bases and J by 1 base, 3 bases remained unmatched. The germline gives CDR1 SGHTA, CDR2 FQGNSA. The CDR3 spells CASSPRGRTDTQYF. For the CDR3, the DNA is TGTGCCAGCAGTCCCAGGGGGCGCACAGATACGCAGTATTTT.

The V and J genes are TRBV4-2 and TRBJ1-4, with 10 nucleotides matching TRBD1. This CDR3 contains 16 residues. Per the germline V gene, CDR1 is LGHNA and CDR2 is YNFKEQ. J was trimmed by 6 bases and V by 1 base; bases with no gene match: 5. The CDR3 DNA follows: TGTGCCAGCAGCCAAGGGGACAGGGGTTTGGATGAAAAACTGTTTTTT. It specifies CASSQGDRGLDEKLFF.

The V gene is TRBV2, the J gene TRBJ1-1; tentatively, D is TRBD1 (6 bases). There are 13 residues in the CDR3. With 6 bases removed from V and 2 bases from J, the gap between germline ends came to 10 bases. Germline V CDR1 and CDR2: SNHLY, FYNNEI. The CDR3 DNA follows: TGTGCCAGCAGCGAACAGGGTAACACTGAAGCTTTCTTT. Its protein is CASSEQGNTEAFF.

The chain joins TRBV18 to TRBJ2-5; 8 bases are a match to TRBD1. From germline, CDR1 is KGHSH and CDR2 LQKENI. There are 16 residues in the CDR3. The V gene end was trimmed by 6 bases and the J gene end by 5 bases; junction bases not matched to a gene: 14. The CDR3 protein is CASSPPLQGAGETQYF. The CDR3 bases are TGTGCCAGCTCCCCCCCCCTTCAGGGGGCTGGGGAGACCCAGTACTTC.

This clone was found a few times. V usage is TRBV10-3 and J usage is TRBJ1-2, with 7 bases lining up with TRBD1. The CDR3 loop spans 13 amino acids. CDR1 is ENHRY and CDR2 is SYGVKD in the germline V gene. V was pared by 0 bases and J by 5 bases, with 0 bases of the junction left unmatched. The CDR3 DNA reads TGTGCCATCAGTGAGTCGACAGGGTATGGCTACACCTTC. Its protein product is CAISESTGYGYTF.

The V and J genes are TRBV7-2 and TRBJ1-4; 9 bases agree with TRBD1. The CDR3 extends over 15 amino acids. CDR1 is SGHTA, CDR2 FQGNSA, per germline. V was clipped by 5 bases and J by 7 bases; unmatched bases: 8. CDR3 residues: CASSMHRGLSEKLFF. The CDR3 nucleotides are TGTGCCAGCAGCATGCACAGGGGGCTGTCTGAAAAACTGTTTTTT.

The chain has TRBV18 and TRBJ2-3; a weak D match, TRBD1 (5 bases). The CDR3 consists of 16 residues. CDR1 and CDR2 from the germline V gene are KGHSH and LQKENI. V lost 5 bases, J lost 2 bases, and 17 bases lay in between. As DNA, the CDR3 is TGTGCCAGCTCAACTGACAGAATCTCGAACACAGATACGCAGTATTTT. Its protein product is CASSTDRISNTDTQYF.

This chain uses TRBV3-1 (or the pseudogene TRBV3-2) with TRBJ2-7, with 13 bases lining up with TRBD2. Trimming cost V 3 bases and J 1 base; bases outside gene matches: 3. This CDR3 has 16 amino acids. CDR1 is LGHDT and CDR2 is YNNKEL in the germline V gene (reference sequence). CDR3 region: CASSQGLAGFSYEQYF. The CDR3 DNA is TGTGCCAGCAGCCAGGGACTAGCGGGATTTTCCTACGAGCAGTACTTC.

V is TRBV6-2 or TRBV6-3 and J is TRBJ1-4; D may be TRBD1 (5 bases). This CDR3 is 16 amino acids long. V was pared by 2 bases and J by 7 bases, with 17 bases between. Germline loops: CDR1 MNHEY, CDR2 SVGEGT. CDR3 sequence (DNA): TGTGCCAGCAGTTACGCGGCTGGGGCTGGACGTGAAAAACTGTTTTTT. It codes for CASSYAAGAGREKLFF.

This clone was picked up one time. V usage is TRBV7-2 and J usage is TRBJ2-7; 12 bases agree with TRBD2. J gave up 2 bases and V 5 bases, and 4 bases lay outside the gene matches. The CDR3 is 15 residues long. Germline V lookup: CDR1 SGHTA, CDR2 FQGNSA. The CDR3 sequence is CASSTTSGGTYEQYF. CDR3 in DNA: TGTGCCAGCAGCACCACTAGCGGGGGGACCTACGAGCAGTACTTC.

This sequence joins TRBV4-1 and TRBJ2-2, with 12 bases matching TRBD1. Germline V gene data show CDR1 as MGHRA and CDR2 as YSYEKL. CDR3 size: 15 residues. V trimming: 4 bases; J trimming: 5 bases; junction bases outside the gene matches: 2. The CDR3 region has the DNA TGCGCCAGCAGCCGGGACAGGGGGCAAACCGGGGAGCTGTTTTTT. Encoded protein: CASSRDRGQTGELFF.

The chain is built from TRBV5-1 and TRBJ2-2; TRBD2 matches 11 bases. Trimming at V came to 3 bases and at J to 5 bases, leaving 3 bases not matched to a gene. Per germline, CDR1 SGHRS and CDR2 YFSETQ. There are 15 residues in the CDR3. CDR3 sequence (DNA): TGCGCCAGCAGCTCAACTAGCGGGAGTACCGGGGAGCTGTTTTTT. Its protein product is CASSSTSGSTGELFF.

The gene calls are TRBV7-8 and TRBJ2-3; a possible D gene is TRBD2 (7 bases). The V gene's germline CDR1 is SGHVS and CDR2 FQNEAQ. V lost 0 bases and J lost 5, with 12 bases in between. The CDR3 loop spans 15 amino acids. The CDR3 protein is CASSLAGGGRDTQYF. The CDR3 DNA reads TGTGCCAGCAGCTTAGCTGGGGGCGGGAGAGATACGCAGTATTTT.

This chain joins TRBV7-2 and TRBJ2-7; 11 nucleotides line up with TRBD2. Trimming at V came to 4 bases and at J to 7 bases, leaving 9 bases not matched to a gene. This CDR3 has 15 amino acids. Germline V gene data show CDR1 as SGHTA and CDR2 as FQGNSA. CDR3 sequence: CASSWGLAALREQYF. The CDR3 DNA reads TGTGCCAGCAGCTGGGGACTAGCGGCTTTAAGGGAGCAGTACTTC.

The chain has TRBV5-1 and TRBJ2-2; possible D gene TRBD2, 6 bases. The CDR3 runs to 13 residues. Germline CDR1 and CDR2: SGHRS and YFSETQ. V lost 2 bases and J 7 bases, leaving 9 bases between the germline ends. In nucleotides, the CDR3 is TGCGCCAGCAGCTTTAGCGGAGACGGGGAGCTGTTTTTT. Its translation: CASSFSGDGELFF. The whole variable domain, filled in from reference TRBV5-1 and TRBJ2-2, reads KAGVTQTPRYLIKTRGQQVTLSCSPISGHRSVSWYQQTPGQGLQFLFEYFSETQRNKGNFPGRFSGRQFSNSRSEMNVSTLELGDSALYLCASSFSGDGELFFGEGSRLTVL.

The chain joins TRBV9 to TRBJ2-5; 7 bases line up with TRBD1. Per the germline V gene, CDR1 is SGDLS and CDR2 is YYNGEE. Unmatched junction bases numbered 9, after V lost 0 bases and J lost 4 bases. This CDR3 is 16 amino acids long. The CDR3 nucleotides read TGTGCCAGCAGCGTAGGCTTCAGGGGGTTAACAGAGACCCAGTACTTC. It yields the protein CASSVGFRGLTETQYF.

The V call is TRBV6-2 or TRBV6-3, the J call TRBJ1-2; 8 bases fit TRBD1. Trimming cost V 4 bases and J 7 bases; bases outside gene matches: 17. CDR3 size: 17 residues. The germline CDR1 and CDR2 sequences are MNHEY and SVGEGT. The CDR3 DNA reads TGTGCCAGCAGTTTACCTGGGTCAGGGGGCCCCCCAGGTGGCTACACCTTC. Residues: CASSLPGSGGPPGGYTF.

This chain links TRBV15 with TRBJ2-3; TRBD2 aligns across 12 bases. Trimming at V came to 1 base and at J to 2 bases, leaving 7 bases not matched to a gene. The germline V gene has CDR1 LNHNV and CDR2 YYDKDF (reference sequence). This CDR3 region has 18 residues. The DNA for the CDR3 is TGTGCCACCAGCAGAGCGCCTACTAGCGGGGGGCTCACAGATACGCAGTATTTT. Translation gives CATSRAPTSGGLTDTQYF.